The clone carrying this TCR beta chain showed up just once. Cells designated naive CD8 were CD45RO-negative and were positively selected for CCR7, with terminally differentiated effector memory CD45RA+ cells excluded. Profiling relied on immunoSEQ multiplex PCR, and the TCRdb table lists in-frame clones only, not all of them. The sample has millions of clones; under 95% are singletons. The CDR3 contains 16 residues. J gave up 3 bases and V 9 bases, and 16 bases lay outside the gene matches. CDR1 is MRHNA and CDR2 is SNTAGT in the germline V gene. This entry comes from a study of shared clonotypes between healthy human individuals.

The V call is TRBV6-4, the J call TRBJ1-2; 7 positions agree with TRBD1. The source of this sequence is a man between 18 and 29 years old in good health. Some clones in this sample may be carry-over from other donors' samples. Sequenced: naive CD8+ T cells from PBMCs. The CDR3 coding sequence is TGTGCCAGACCCAGGGCAGGGGGAGACTACCACTATGGCTACACCTTC. Encoded protein: CARPRAGGDYHYGYTF.